The entry below gives a single TCR beta chain sequence along with its context. Antigen unknown. This sample is drawn from a study of shared clonotypes between healthy human individuals. Cells designated naive CD8 were CD45RO-negative and were positively selected for CCR7, with terminally differentiated effector memory CD45RA+ cells excluded. The donor cohort consisted entirely of Caucasian adults residing in Nashville, Tennessee. DNA at about 210 ng, roughly 30,000 T cell genomes, went into sorted-subset replicate PCRs. The repertoire was sequenced with immunoSEQ multiplex PCR; TCRdb's copy has only in-frame clones and lacks some. Of about 590,000 clones detected, about 95% appear once; the ten largest clones hold about 0.11%. Study conclusions and caveats: Naive subsets generally had larger estimated richness than memory subsets.

This CDR3 comprises 18 residues. With V trimmed by 1 base and J by 6 bases, 16 bases remained unmatched. Germline V CDR1 and CDR2: SGHVS, FQNEAQ. The gene calls are TRBV7-8 and TRBJ2-7; 9 bases are shared with TRBD1. The origin of this receptor is a woman in her 30s in good health. The sample consisted of naive CD8+ T cells sorted from blood. CDR3 nucleotides: TGTGCCAGCAGCTTAGGTCTGTATGGGGGACAGGGTCTCAGCGAGCAGTACTTC. It yields the protein CASSLGLYGGQGLSEQYF.